The rows below give T cell receptor beta chains drawn from one sample of a study of T cell changes during pregnancy in multiple sclerosis. Using immunoSEQ multiplex PCR, the repertoire was profiled, and TCRdb retains in-frame clones only, with some absent. The sample lists around 62,000 clones; roughly 93% were seen once. Sample: CD8+ T cells from peripheral blood mononuclear cells, taken in the second trimester of pregnancy. The receptors were sampled from a female donor with multiple sclerosis, enrolled in a pregnancy study. The CDR3 runs from the conserved cysteine through the conserved F or W. D genes are given only for firm matches. A row's size may be missing; if present it is once, few, many or a size class.

D gene	clone size	J gene	V gene	CDR3 DNA	CDR3 protein
-	-	TRBJ1-1	TRBV18	TGTGCCAGCTCACCATGGGCAGGTCTGAACACTGAAGCTTTCTTT	CASSPWAGLNTEAFF
-	few	TRBJ2-7	TRBV7-6	TGTGCCAGCAGCCCCGTGGTGGGCGTTCCCTACGAGCAGTACTTC	CASSPVVGVPYEQYF
TRBD2	-	TRBJ2-1	TRBV9	TGTGCCAGCAGCCCCGGGGTTAGCGGGGGGGATGAGCAGTTCTTC	CASSPGVSGGDEQFF
TRBD2	-	TRBJ2-7	TRBV23-1	TGCGCCAGCAGCAAAACCCCCCGACTAGCGGGGGAGGACGAGCAGTACTTC	CASSKTPRLAGEDEQYF
-	-	TRBJ2-2	TRBV6-1	TGTGCCAGCAGTGCCGAAATGGCAACCGGGGAGCTGTTTTTT	CASSAEMATGELFF
TRBD2	-	TRBJ2-1	TRBV4-2	TGTGCCAGCAGCCAAGATTTAAGCGGGGGGCCAAACAATGAGCAGTTCTTC	CASSQDLSGGPNNEQFF
-	once	TRBJ2-7	TRBV2	TGTGCCAGCAGTGCTACAGGACCTAACGAGCAGTACTTC	CASSATGPNEQYF
-	-	TRBJ1-2	TRBV13	TGTGCCAGCAGCTCCCTAAACTATGGCTACACCTTC	CASSSLNYGYTF
-	-	TRBJ1-1	TRBV4-2	TGTGCCAGCAGCCAAGAGGCTCTGAACACTGAAGCTTTCTTT	CASSQEALNTEAFF
TRBD1	-	TRBJ1-1	TRBV7-9	TGTGCCAGCAGCCTGGGGGACAGAAAAGCTTTCTTT	CASSLGDRKAFF
-	-	TRBJ1-5	TRBV7-8	TGTGCCAGCAGCGGGGGGGGTCCGGGTCAGGCGCACAATCAGCCCCAGCATTTT	CASSGGGPGQAHNQPQHF
-	-	TRBJ1-2	TRBV27	TGTGCCAGCAGTTTGAACAGTGCAGATGGCTACACCTTC	CASSLNSADGYTF
-	-	TRBJ1-2	TRBV25-1	TGTGCCAGCAGTGAATATTACTCCGGAGAGGATGGCTACACCTTC	CASSEYYSGEDGYTF
TRBD2	few	TRBJ2-1	TRBV29-1	TGCAGCGTTGGGGTTTCTAGCGGGGGGGATCTACCTGAGCAGTTCTTC	CSVGVSSGGDLPEQFF
TRBD1	-	TRBJ1-1	TRBV28	TGTGCCAGCAGTAGACAGGGGGCCTACACTGAAGCTTTCTTT	CASSRQGAYTEAFF
-	-	TRBJ2-2	TRBV4-1	TGCGCCAGCAGCCAAGGCTCGGCACTCGAGGGCACCGGGGAGCTGTTTTTT	CASSQGSALEGTGELFF
-	-	TRBJ2-3	TRBV6-4	TGTGCCAGCAGTGACTCGGCGGGCGCGAACACAGATACGCAGTATTTT	CASSDSAGANTDTQYF
-	-	TRBJ1-1	TRBV2	TGTGCCAGCGGGGGCCCTGAAGCTTTCTTT	CASGGPEAFF
-	few	TRBJ1-2	TRBV2	TGTGCCAACCAGGAGGCCAGCCATGGCTACACCTTC	CANQEASHGYTF
-	-	TRBJ2-7	TRBV27	TGTGCCAGCAGTTTATCGATCAGCTACGAGCAGTACTTC	CASSLSISYEQYF
-	-	TRBJ1-2	TRBV9	TGTGCCTCCGGAGATGGCTACACCTTC	CASGDGYTF
-	-	TRBJ1-1	TRBV19	TGTGCCAGTAAGAGAGGGAACACTGAAGCTTTCTTT	CASKRGNTEAFF
TRBD1	-	TRBJ2-1	TRBV5-1	TGCGCCAGCAGCTCGGGACAGGGAACCTACAATGAGCAGTTCTTC	CASSSGQGTYNEQFF
TRBD2	-	TRBJ2-3	TRBV11-3	TGTGCCAGCAGCCCTGTAGCGGGGGGCACAGATACGCAGTATTTT	CASSPVAGGTDTQYF
TRBD2	-	TRBJ2-7	TRBV5-6	TGTGCCAGCAGCCCGAGCGGGGGGCCGGCTGGTGAGCAGTACTTC	CASSPSGGPAGEQYF
TRBD2	-	TRBJ2-1	TRBV7-9	TGTGCCAGCAGCCTAGCGGGGGGGCCCTACAATGAGCAGTTCTTC	CASSLAGGPYNEQFF
TRBD2	-	TRBJ2-2	TRBV28	TGTGCCAGCAGCTTAGCGGGAAGCCACACCGGGGAGCTGTTTTTT	CASSLAGSHTGELFF
-	-	TRBJ2-1	TRBV7-8	TGTGCCAGCAGCCAGACTTTTCCCTCCTACAATGAGCAGTTCTTC	CASSQTFPSYNEQFF
-	-	TRBJ2-7	TRBV6-5	TGTGCCAGCAGCGACCCAGGGATCTCCTACGAGCAGTACTTC	CASSDPGISYEQYF